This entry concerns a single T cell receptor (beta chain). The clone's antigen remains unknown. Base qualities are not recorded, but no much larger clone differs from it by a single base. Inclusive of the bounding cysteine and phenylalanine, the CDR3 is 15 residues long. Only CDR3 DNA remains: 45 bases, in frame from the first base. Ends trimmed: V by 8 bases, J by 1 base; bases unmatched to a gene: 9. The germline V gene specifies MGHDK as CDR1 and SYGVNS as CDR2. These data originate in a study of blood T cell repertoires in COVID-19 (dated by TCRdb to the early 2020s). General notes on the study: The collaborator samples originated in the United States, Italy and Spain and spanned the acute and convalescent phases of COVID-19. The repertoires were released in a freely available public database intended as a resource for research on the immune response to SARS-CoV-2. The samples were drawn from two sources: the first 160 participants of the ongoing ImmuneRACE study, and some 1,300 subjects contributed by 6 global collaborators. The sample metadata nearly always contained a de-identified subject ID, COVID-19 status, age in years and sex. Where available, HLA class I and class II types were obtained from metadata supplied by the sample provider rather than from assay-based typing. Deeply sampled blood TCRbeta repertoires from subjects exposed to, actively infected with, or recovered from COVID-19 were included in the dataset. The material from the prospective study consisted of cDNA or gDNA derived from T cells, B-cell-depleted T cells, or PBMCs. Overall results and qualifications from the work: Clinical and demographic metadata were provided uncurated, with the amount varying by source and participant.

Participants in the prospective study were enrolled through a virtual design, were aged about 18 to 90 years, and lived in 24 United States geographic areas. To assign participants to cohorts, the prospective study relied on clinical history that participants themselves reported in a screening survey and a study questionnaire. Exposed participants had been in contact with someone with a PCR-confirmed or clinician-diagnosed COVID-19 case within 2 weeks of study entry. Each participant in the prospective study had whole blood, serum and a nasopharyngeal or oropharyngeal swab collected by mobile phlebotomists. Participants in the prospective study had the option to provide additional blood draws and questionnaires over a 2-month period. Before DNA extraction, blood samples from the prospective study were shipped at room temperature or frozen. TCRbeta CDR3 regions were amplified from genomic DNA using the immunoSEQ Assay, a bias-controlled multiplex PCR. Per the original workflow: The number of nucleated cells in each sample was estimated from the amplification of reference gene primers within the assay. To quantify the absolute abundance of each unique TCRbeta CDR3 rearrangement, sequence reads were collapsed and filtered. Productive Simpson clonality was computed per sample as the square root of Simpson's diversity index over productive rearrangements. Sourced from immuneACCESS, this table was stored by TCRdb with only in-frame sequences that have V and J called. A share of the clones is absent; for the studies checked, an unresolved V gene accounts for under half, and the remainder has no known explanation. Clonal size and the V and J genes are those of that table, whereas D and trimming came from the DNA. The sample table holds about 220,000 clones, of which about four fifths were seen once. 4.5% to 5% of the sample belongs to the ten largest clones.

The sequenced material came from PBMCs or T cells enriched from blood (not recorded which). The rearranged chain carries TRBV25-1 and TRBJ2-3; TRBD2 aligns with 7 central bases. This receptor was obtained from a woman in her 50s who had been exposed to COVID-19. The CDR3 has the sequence CASEGEGFGTDTQYF. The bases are TGTGCCAGCGAAGGGGAGGGGTTTGGCACAGATACGCAGTATTTT.